Listed below are T cell receptor beta chains from one sample, sequenced in a study of patients and donors after allogeneic stem cell transplantation. Using its own MiXCR run on the RT-PCR reads, TCRdb lists one record per CDR3 protein. The sample gives more than 850,000 distinct CDR3 sequences, roughly 17% of which show up once; 5% to 6.5% is in the top ten. Sequencing was performed on blood, either unsorted or a sorted T cell fraction (not recorded which). These receptors were obtained from a human donor who was either an allogeneic HSCT recipient or a stem cell or donor lymphocyte infusion donor (not recorded which). It is not recorded whose cells these are; they may come from a transplant donor. CDR3s include the opening cysteine and the closing phenylalanine or tryptophan. A D gene is named only where the DNA matches it firmly. Part of the rows lack a size; the others show once, few, many or a class for expanded clones.

D	size	V	J	CDR3	DNA
.	few	TRBV9	TRBJ2-3	CASSVDPWAGGTDTQYF	TGTGCCAGCAGCGTGGACCCCTGGGCGGGTGGCACAGATACGCAGTATTTT
TRBD1	few	TRBV18	TRBJ2-7	CASSPGQGAAYEQYF	TGTGCCAGCTCACCGGGACAGGGGGCAGCCTACGAGCAGTACTTC
TRBD2	.	TRBV6-2/TRBV6-3	TRBJ2-7	CASSYPGGRSSEQYF	TGTGCCAGCAGTTACCCCGGCGGGAGGTCCTCCGAGCAGTACTTC
.	few	TRBV27	TRBJ1-6	CASRWSGSYNSPLHF	TGTGCCAGCAGGTGGTCGGGCTCCTATAATTCACCCCTCCACTTT
TRBD1	many	TRBV5-1	TRBJ2-5	CASSYGTGQETQYF	TGCGCCAGCAGCTACGGGACAGGGCAAGAGACCCAGTACTTC
.	few	TRBV20-1	TRBJ2-7	CSAAGAGSLYEQYF	TGCAGTGCGGCCGGGGCAGGGAGCCTCTACGAGCAGTACTTC
.	few	TRBV29-1	TRBJ1-2	CSVEVGVYGYTF	TGCAGCGTTGAAGTAGGGGTCTATGGCTACACCTTC
TRBD2	.	TRBV2	TRBJ2-7	CASRGSSGGLEQYF	TGTGCCAGCAGGGGGTCTAGCGGGGGTCTGGAGCAGTACTTC
.	.	TRBV6-1	TRBJ1-2	CASSERQPFYTF	TGTGCCAGCAGTGAAAGACAGCCCTTCTACACCTTC
TRBD1	.	TRBV24-1	TRBJ1-2	CATSEGDRTYGYTF	TGTGCCACCAGTGAGGGGGACAGAACCTATGGCTACACCTTC
.	.	TRBV27	TRBJ2-7	CASSLAGHVPYEQYF	TGTGCCAGCAGTTTAGCGGGACATGTACCCTACGAGCAGTACTTC
.	many	TRBV7-9	TRBJ1-1	CASSPRDTEAFF	TGTGCCAGCAGCCCCCGTGACACTGAAGCTTTCTTT
.	.	TRBV6-5	TRBJ1-2	CASSYGKVPLFYGYTF	TGTGCCAGCAGTTACGGGAAAGTCCCTCTCTTCTATGGCTACACCTTC
.	few	TRBV7-9	TRBJ1-1	CASRRGQPNTEAFF	TGTGCCAGCAGAAGGGGACAACCGAACACTGAAGCTTTCTTT
.	few	TRBV4-1	TRBJ2-1	CASSQVRRGLGNEQFF	TGCGCCAGCAGCCAAGTAAGGCGGGGGCTGGGGAATGAGCAGTTCTTC
TRBD2	few	TRBV9	TRBJ2-1	CASSVVGSGRNNEQFF	TGTGCCAGCAGCGTAGTCGGTAGCGGGCGGAACAATGAGCAGTTCTTC
.	.	TRBV7-9	TRBJ2-7	CASSLVTPYEQYF	TGTGCCAGCAGCTTAGTTACCCCCTACGAGCAGTACTTC
TRBD2	.	TRBV6-2/TRBV6-3	TRBJ2-7	CASSELAPPYEQYF	TGTGCCAGCAGTGAACTAGCGCCTCCCTACGAGCAGTACTTC
.	few	TRBV6-2/TRBV6-3	TRBJ2-5	CASTRGTETQYF	TGTGCCAGCACTAGGGGCACAGAGACCCAGTACTTC
.	.	TRBV2	TRBJ2-3	CASMRETTDTQYF	TGTGCCAGCATGAGGGAGACCACAGATACGCAGTATTTT
.	few	TRBV6-1	TRBJ1-3	CASKHTDISGNTIYF	TGTGCCAGCAAACACACAGACATCTCTGGAAACACCATATATTTT
TRBD2	.	TRBV15	TRBJ2-3	CATSRGTSGPEGTDTQYF	TGTGCCACCAGCAGAGGGACTAGCGGGCCTGAGGGGACAGATACGCAGTATTTT
.	.	TRBV24-1	TRBJ1-2	CATSDRYYGYTF	TGTGCCACCAGTGATCGGTACTATGGCTACACCTTC
.	few	TRBV6-5	TRBJ1-1	CASSYLGRDTEAFF	TGTGCCAGCAGTTACCTGGGGAGGGACACTGAAGCTTTCTTT
.	few	TRBV7-2	TRBJ1-2	CASSLVPEGYTF	TGTGCCAGCAGCTTAGTCCCGGAAGGCTACACCTTC
.	many	TRBV4-3	TRBJ1-4	CASSQTRTGRANEKLFF	TGCGCCAGCAGCCAGACGAGAACAGGGCGGGCTAATGAAAAACTGTTTTTT
.	few	TRBV12-3/TRBV12-4	TRBJ1-1	CASSLAPEAFF	TGTGCCAGCAGTTTAGCCCCTGAAGCTTTCTTT
TRBD2	many	TRBV20-1	TRBJ2-5	CSATIPLAGIETQYF	TGCAGTGCTACTATCCCGCTAGCGGGTATAGAGACCCAGTACTTC